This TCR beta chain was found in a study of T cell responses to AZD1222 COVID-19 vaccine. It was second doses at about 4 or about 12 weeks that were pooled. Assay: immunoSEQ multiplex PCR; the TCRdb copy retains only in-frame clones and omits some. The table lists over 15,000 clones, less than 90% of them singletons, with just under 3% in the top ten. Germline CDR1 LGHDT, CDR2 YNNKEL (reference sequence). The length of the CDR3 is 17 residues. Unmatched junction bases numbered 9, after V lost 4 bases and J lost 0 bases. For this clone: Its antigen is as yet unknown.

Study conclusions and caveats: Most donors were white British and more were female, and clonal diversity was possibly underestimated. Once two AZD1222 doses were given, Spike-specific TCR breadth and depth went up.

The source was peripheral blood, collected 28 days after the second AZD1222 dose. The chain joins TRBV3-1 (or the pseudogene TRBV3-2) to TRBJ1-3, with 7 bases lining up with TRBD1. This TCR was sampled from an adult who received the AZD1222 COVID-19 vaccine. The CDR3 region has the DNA TGTGCCAGCAGCCTTCTGGACAGGCGATACTCTGGAAACACCATATATTTT. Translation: CASSLLDRRYSGNTIYF.